This T cell receptor (beta chain) came from a study of spatial heterogeneity in lung cancer. Study summary: Sequenced follow-up PBMC samples came a median of roughly 25 months after resection, where available.

Each CDR3 protein is one row after TCRdb ran MiXCR on the 5' RACE reads. Here the sample spans nearly 95,000 distinct CDR3 sequences, approximately 19% being singletons. Regarding time point: blood at routine non-recurrence follow-up after resection. Whole RNA from tumor, nontumor lung or frozen PBMC was sequenced unsorted. The CDR3 has 14 residues. Trimming cost V 5 bases and J 3 bases; bases outside gene matches: 6. The receptor was derived from a male donor with early-stage non-small cell lung cancer. J is TRBJ2-5 and V is TRBV12-3 or TRBV12-4; 7 bases are shared with TRBD1. The sample was PBMCs, taken at follow-up. CDR3 sequence (DNA): TGTGCCAGCAGTCCCCCCGACAGGGAAGAGACCCAGTACTTC. Protein: CASSPPDREETQYF.